This TCR beta chain originates from a study of cytomegalovirus exposure and HLA in healthy donors. Each donor was healthy, and each was a bone marrow donor. Primers: 60 Vbeta forward and 13 Jbeta reverse. The table came from immunoSEQ multiplex PCR; TCRdb's copy has only in-frame clones and leaves some out. The sample holds approximately 200,000 clones, more than 75% seen once. Germline CDR1 is KGHSH and CDR2 is LQKENI. V dropped 2 bases and J dropped 6; count of bases not matched to a gene: 5. The CDR3 extends over 15 amino acids. The rearrangement links TRBV18 to TRBJ1-5, with 9 bases identical to TRBD1. The TCR comes from a human donor in good health. Material: PBMCs. CDR3 sequence (DNA): TGTGCCAGCTCACCAAACAGGGGGCAGGGTCAGCCCCAGCATTTT. This codes for CASSPNRGQGQPQHF.